The entry below describes one T cell receptor beta chain. Antigen specificity is unknown. This entry comes from a study of regulatory and conventional T cells in RAG deficiency. Study results and caveats: In Omenn syndrome, Treg and Tconv repertoires overlapped >85%. Treg unique TCR beta sequences were about 100-fold fewer in Omenn syndrome and CID/AS patients than controls.

Blood CD4+ CD25-low CD127-high conventional T cells supplied the genomic DNA template. TCRdb's copy holds only in-frame clones and misses some; the assay was immunoSEQ multiplex PCR. The table shows some 22,000 clones, with about 92% occurring only once. Separately, the same data were catalogued under a study of regulatory T cells. That paper states: Primers: 52 TRBV forward and 13 TRBJ reverse. In patients, unique TRB V-J pairs were restricted and V/J usage skewed, especially in Tregs.

The material sequenced was CD4+ T cells sorted from blood. The TCR was taken from a human donor in good health.

The CDR3 loop is CAWSGRGGGWDYGYTF. DNA for the CDR3: TGTGCCTGGAGTGGCCGTGGGGGGGGATGGGACTATGGCTACACCTTC. The rearrangement links TRBV30 to TRBJ1-2; D might be TRBD1 (5 bases). Germline CDR1 GTSNPN, CDR2 SVGIG (reference sequence). The CDR3 sequence is 16 residues long. Trimming took off 1 base at V and 3 bases at J, with 18 bases between the two ends.